This TCR beta chain was identified during a study of shared clonotypes between healthy human individuals. The repertoire was sequenced with immunoSEQ multiplex PCR; TCRdb's copy has only in-frame clones and lacks some. The repertoire holds roughly 1.5 million clones, with nearly 99% as singletons. Germline CDR1 and CDR2: SGHRS and YFSETQ. V dropped 5 bases and J dropped 8; count of bases not matched to a gene: 9. This CDR3 region has 14 residues. Negatively enriched CD4+ T cells were divided by CD45RA into naive and memory. The TCR originated in a young man in good health. Sequences were obtained from naive CD4+ T cells sorted from blood. Documented subset: CD45RA+ positively selected. V gene TRBV5-1 combines with J gene TRBJ2-1; 8 positions agree with TRBD2. The DNA for the CDR3 is TGCGCCAGCAGAAGGCGGGAGGAACACGATGAGCAGTTCTTC. Translated: CASRRREEHDEQFF.